Below, one TCR beta chain is given with its context. Germline V gives CDR1 KGHSH, CDR2 LQKENI. Trimming took 0 bases from V and 0 from J; bases not matched to a gene: 5. The CDR3 covers 17 residues. This entry is derived from a study of T cell changes during pregnancy in multiple sclerosis. The assay was immunoSEQ multiplex PCR, and TCRdb's table has in-frame clones only and misses some. The table records 70,000 to 95,000 clones, 75% to 90% of them present only once. This TCR came from a female donor with multiple sclerosis, enrolled in a pregnancy study. Sequencing used peripheral blood, obtained before pregnancy. This rearrangement joins TRBV18 to TRBJ2-1; 7 bases agree with TRBD2. In DNA form, the CDR3 reads TGTGCCAGCTCACCACCGTTAACGGGGGGCTCCTACAATGAGCAGTTCTTC. Residues: CASSPPLTGGSYNEQFF.